The rows below give T cell receptor beta chains drawn from one sample of a study of blood T cell repertoires in COVID-19. The assay was immunoSEQ multiplex PCR, and TCRdb's table has in-frame clones only and misses some. The sample comprises more than 250,000 clones, 75% to 85% of which are singletons, and more than 4.5% rests with the top ten. Sequencing used peripheral blood. These receptors all stem from a middle-aged man with active or convalescent COVID-19. Both conserved end residues are part of each CDR3. D genes are given only for firm matches. Clone size is stated in some rows and not others, as once, few, many or a class when expanded.

v_call: TRBV7-9
j_call: TRBJ2-6
d_call: .
clone_size: .
cdr3_nt: TGTGCCAGCAGCTTCGCGTCATCTGGGGCCAACGTCCTGACTTTC
cdr3_aa: CASSFASSGANVLTF

v_call: TRBV6-1
j_call: TRBJ1-4
d_call: .
clone_size: .
cdr3_nt: TGTGCCAGCAGTGAAACGGTACGGGGATATGCAACTAATGAAAAACTGTTTTTT
cdr3_aa: CASSETVRGYATNEKLFF

v_call: TRBV24-1
j_call: TRBJ1-5
d_call: TRBD1
clone_size: few
cdr3_nt: TGTGCCACCAGTGACAAACAGGGGGGGGATCAGCCCCAGCATTTT
cdr3_aa: CATSDKQGGDQPQHF

v_call: TRBV19
j_call: TRBJ1-4
d_call: .
clone_size: .
cdr3_nt: TGTGCCAGTAGTATACGGAAGACAAATAATGAAAAACTGTTTTTT
cdr3_aa: CASSIRKTNNEKLFF

v_call: TRBV3-1/TRBV3-2
j_call: TRBJ2-4
d_call: .
clone_size: once
cdr3_nt: TGTGCCAGCAGCCAAGCCCGGGGGAGAGGGATTCAGTACTTC
cdr3_aa: CASSQARGRGIQYF

v_call: TRBV6-1
j_call: TRBJ1-6
d_call: .
clone_size: .
cdr3_nt: TGTGCCAGCAGTGAATACCCCTCCCGGGGTTCACCCCTCCACTTT
cdr3_aa: CASSEYPSRGSPLHF

v_call: TRBV11-1
j_call: TRBJ2-7
d_call: TRBD2
clone_size: .
cdr3_nt: TGTGCCAGCAGCCCGCGACTAGCGGGAGGAACTAGGGAGCAGTACTTC
cdr3_aa: CASSPRLAGGTREQYF

v_call: TRBV11-2
j_call: TRBJ1-2
d_call: .
clone_size: .
cdr3_nt: TGTGCCAGCAGCTTAGTGGGGGCCCCCTATGGCTACACCTTC
cdr3_aa: CASSLVGAPYGYTF

v_call: TRBV4-1
j_call: TRBJ1-6
d_call: .
clone_size: .
cdr3_nt: TGCGCCAGCAGCCAGATTGGGAGTTGGAATTCACCCCTCCACTTT
cdr3_aa: CASSQIGSWNSPLHF

v_call: TRBV5-1
j_call: TRBJ2-1
d_call: TRBD1
clone_size: once
cdr3_nt: TGCGCCAGCAGCTTGAATGACAGGGGCAATGAGCAGTTCTTC
cdr3_aa: CASSLNDRGNEQFF

v_call: TRBV25-1
j_call: TRBJ1-1
d_call: .
clone_size: .
cdr3_nt: TGTGCCAGCAGTGGCGGGGGGACTGAAGCTTTCTTT
cdr3_aa: CASSGGGTEAFF

v_call: TRBV6-5
j_call: TRBJ1-2
d_call: TRBD1
clone_size: .
cdr3_nt: TGTGCCAGCAGTTCTGGACAGGGCTATGGCTACACCTTC
cdr3_aa: CASSSGQGYGYTF

v_call: TRBV6-1
j_call: TRBJ1-2
d_call: .
clone_size: .
cdr3_nt: TGTGCCAGCAGTGAAATGGCAGTACCTAACTATGGCTACACCTTC
cdr3_aa: CASSEMAVPNYGYTF

v_call: TRBV21-1
j_call: TRBJ2-7
d_call: .
clone_size: once
cdr3_nt: TGTGCCAGCAGCTCCCGAGACAGCTACGAGCAGTACTTC
cdr3_aa: CASSSRDSYEQYF

v_call: TRBV9
j_call: TRBJ1-3
d_call: .
clone_size: .
cdr3_nt: TGTGCCAGCAGCGTAGAGGCAGTCGGGGGAAACACCATATATTTT
cdr3_aa: CASSVEAVGGNTIYF

v_call: TRBV18
j_call: TRBJ2-2
d_call: .
clone_size: .
cdr3_nt: TGTGCCAGCTTAGGGACAAACACCGGGGAGCTGTTTTTT
cdr3_aa: CASLGTNTGELFF

v_call: TRBV19
j_call: TRBJ1-1
d_call: TRBD1
clone_size: once
cdr3_nt: TGTGCCAGCTCGGACAGGGGGAACACTGAAGCTTTCTTT
cdr3_aa: CASSDRGNTEAFF

v_call: TRBV4-1
j_call: TRBJ1-2
d_call: TRBD1
clone_size: few
cdr3_nt: TGCGCCAGCAGCCATCCGGGACAGAACTATGGCTACACCTTC
cdr3_aa: CASSHPGQNYGYTF

v_call: TRBV10-2
j_call: TRBJ2-3
d_call: TRBD2
clone_size: .
cdr3_nt: TGCGCCAGCAGTGTTCTAGCGGGAGGGTTGGCGGATACGCAGTATTTT
cdr3_aa: CASSVLAGGLADTQYF

v_call: TRBV6-2/TRBV6-3
j_call: TRBJ2-1
d_call: .
clone_size: .
cdr3_nt: TGTGCCAGCAGCCTAAACCGGGATTACCAGTTCTTC
cdr3_aa: CASSLNRDYQFF

v_call: TRBV4-2
j_call: TRBJ1-1
d_call: .
clone_size: .
cdr3_nt: TGTGCCAGCAGCCAAGATCGCCTCGGAGGGACTGAAGCTTTCTTT
cdr3_aa: CASSQDRLGGTEAFF

v_call: TRBV7-3
j_call: TRBJ1-6
d_call: .
clone_size: .
cdr3_nt: TGTGCCAGCAGCTTAACGGGGAGGTCCAATTCACCCCTCCACTTT
cdr3_aa: CASSLTGRSNSPLHF

v_call: TRBV19
j_call: TRBJ2-5
d_call: .
clone_size: .
cdr3_nt: TGTGCCAGTAGTATAGCAAGCGGTGAGACCCAGTACTTC
cdr3_aa: CASSIASGETQYF

v_call: TRBV5-1
j_call: TRBJ2-7
d_call: TRBD2
clone_size: .
cdr3_nt: TGCGCCAGCAGCTTGGCAGGACTAGCAGTCTACGAGCAGTACTTC
cdr3_aa: CASSLAGLAVYEQYF

v_call: TRBV18
j_call: TRBJ2-2
d_call: .
clone_size: .
cdr3_nt: TGTGCCAGCTCACCAGGGCCCGGGGAGCTGTTTTTT
cdr3_aa: CASSPGPGELFF

v_call: TRBV5-3
j_call: TRBJ1-5
d_call: TRBD1
clone_size: .
cdr3_nt: TGTGTCAGAAGCGCCGACAGGGGGCGCGGGTCAAATCAGCCCCAGCATTTT
cdr3_aa: CVRSADRGRGSNQPQHF

v_call: TRBV9
j_call: TRBJ2-7
d_call: .
clone_size: .
cdr3_nt: TGTGCCAGCAGCAAAGGGGGCTCCTACGAGCAGTACTTC
cdr3_aa: CASSKGGSYEQYF

v_call: TRBV7-3
j_call: TRBJ2-3
d_call: .
clone_size: .
cdr3_nt: TGTGCCAGCAGCCCCCCCCTCACAGATACGCAGTATTTT
cdr3_aa: CASSPPLTDTQYF

v_call: TRBV11-2
j_call: TRBJ2-5
d_call: .
clone_size: .
cdr3_nt: TGTGCCAGCAGCTTAGTAGTTTCCCGAAACGGGGAGACCCAGTACTTC
cdr3_aa: CASSLVVSRNGETQYF

v_call: TRBV10-3
j_call: TRBJ2-5
d_call: TRBD1
clone_size: .
cdr3_nt: TGTGCCATCAGCCCGGGACAGCAAGAGACCCAGTACTTC
cdr3_aa: CAISPGQQETQYF

v_call: TRBV10-2
j_call: TRBJ2-7
d_call: .
clone_size: .
cdr3_nt: TGCGCCAGCAGTGACATTAACGGTACCCCCTACGAGCAGTACTTC
cdr3_aa: CASSDINGTPYEQYF

v_call: TRBV6-2/TRBV6-3
j_call: TRBJ1-1
d_call: TRBD1
clone_size: .
cdr3_nt: TGTGCCAGCAGTTACCAGGGGGCGAACACTGAAGCTTTCTTT
cdr3_aa: CASSYQGANTEAFF

v_call: TRBV7-3
j_call: TRBJ1-1
d_call: .
clone_size: .
cdr3_nt: TGTGCCAGCAGCTTAATGGGTTCAGGAACTGAAGCTTTCTTT
cdr3_aa: CASSLMGSGTEAFF

v_call: TRBV30
j_call: TRBJ1-1
d_call: .
clone_size: .
cdr3_nt: TGTGCCTGGAGTAATGGCGGGGTCACTGAAGCTTTCTTT
cdr3_aa: CAWSNGGVTEAFF

v_call: TRBV30
j_call: TRBJ1-5
d_call: TRBD1
clone_size: .
cdr3_nt: TGTGCCTGGAGTCGGACAGGGAACAATCAGCCCCAGCATTTT
cdr3_aa: CAWSRTGNNQPQHF

v_call: TRBV24-1
j_call: TRBJ2-1
d_call: .
clone_size: .
cdr3_nt: TGTGCCACCAGTGATTCTTACCAGGCGGGTTACAATGAGCAGTTCTTC
cdr3_aa: CATSDSYQAGYNEQFF

v_call: TRBV5-6
j_call: TRBJ2-7
d_call: TRBD1
clone_size: .
cdr3_nt: TGTGCCAGCAGCGCGGGACAGGGGCGGCGCGAGCAGTACTTC
cdr3_aa: CASSAGQGRREQYF

v_call: TRBV21-1
j_call: TRBJ2-2
d_call: .
clone_size: .
cdr3_nt: TGTGCCAGCAGCAAAGCCTTCAGGATTAACACCGGGGAGCTGTTTTTT
cdr3_aa: CASSKAFRINTGELFF

v_call: TRBV5-5
j_call: TRBJ2-2
d_call: .
clone_size: .
cdr3_nt: TGTGCCAGCAGCCCGATGACAGGTGGAGTATCCGGGGAGCTGTTTTTT
cdr3_aa: CASSPMTGGVSGELFF

v_call: TRBV25-1
j_call: TRBJ2-5
d_call: TRBD2
clone_size: .
cdr3_nt: TGTGCCAGCAGTGGGGTAGCGGGAAAGGAGACCCAGTACTTC
cdr3_aa: CASSGVAGKETQYF

v_call: TRBV3-1/TRBV3-2
j_call: TRBJ2-1
d_call: TRBD2
clone_size: .
cdr3_nt: TGTGCCAGCAGCTACCCTAGCGGGAGGGGCAGTGAGCAGTTCTTC
cdr3_aa: CASSYPSGRGSEQFF

v_call: TRBV11-3
j_call: TRBJ2-3
d_call: .
clone_size: .
cdr3_nt: TGTGCCAGCAGCGAGGTCCACACAGATACGCAGTATTTT
cdr3_aa: CASSEVHTDTQYF

v_call: TRBV3-1/TRBV3-2
j_call: TRBJ2-3
d_call: TRBD2
clone_size: once
cdr3_nt: TGTGCCAGCAGCCGGGATACTTTAGCGGGAACGCAGTATTTT
cdr3_aa: CASSRDTLAGTQYF

v_call: TRBV30
j_call: TRBJ1-2
d_call: .
clone_size: few
cdr3_nt: TGTGCCTGGAGCGGGGTTACAGTCCATAACTATGGCTACACCTTC
cdr3_aa: CAWSGVTVHNYGYTF

v_call: TRBV9
j_call: TRBJ2-3
d_call: TRBD2
clone_size: .
cdr3_nt: TGTGCCAGCAGCCCGGGGACTAGATTCACAGATACGCAGTATTTT
cdr3_aa: CASSPGTRFTDTQYF

v_call: TRBV19
j_call: TRBJ1-5
d_call: .
clone_size: few
cdr3_nt: TGTGCCAGTAGGATAGGTGCAACTACCTACAATCAGCCCCAGCATTTT
cdr3_aa: CASRIGATTYNQPQHF

v_call: TRBV14
j_call: TRBJ2-5
d_call: TRBD2
clone_size: .
cdr3_nt: TGTGCCAGCAGCCAAGGAGCTAGCGGGAGTCTACAAGAGACCCAGTACTTC
cdr3_aa: CASSQGASGSLQETQYF

v_call: TRBV9
j_call: TRBJ2-5
d_call: TRBD2
clone_size: .
cdr3_nt: TGTGCCAGCAGCTCCGCCCTTGGGAGGGAGGAGACCCAGTACTTC
cdr3_aa: CASSSALGREETQYF

v_call: TRBV11-2
j_call: TRBJ2-1
d_call: TRBD2
clone_size: .
cdr3_nt: TGTGCCAGCAGCTTCGGGCTAGCGGCATACAATGAGCAGTTCTTC
cdr3_aa: CASSFGLAAYNEQFF

v_call: TRBV9
j_call: TRBJ2-5
d_call: TRBD2
clone_size: few
cdr3_nt: TGTGCCAGCAGCGGGGGGGGTCCTCAAGAGACCCAGTACTTC
cdr3_aa: CASSGGGPQETQYF

v_call: TRBV9
j_call: TRBJ2-2
d_call: .
clone_size: .
cdr3_nt: TGTGCCAGCAGCCGGTCCCTTGGGGAGCTGTTTTTT
cdr3_aa: CASSRSLGELFF

v_call: TRBV9
j_call: TRBJ2-3
d_call: .
clone_size: .
cdr3_nt: TGTGCCAGCAGCCCGACAGCAAGAACTAGCACAGATACGCAGTATTTT
cdr3_aa: CASSPTARTSTDTQYF

v_call: TRBV5-1
j_call: TRBJ2-1
d_call: .
clone_size: .
cdr3_nt: TGCGCCAGCAGCTTGGGCGCCAGGGGCCTCAATGAGCAGTTCTTC
cdr3_aa: CASSLGARGLNEQFF

v_call: TRBV19
j_call: TRBJ1-5
d_call: .
clone_size: .
cdr3_nt: TGTGCCAGTAGTCAGATTAGCAATCAGCCCCAGCATTTT
cdr3_aa: CASSQISNQPQHF